A selection of T cell receptor beta chains follows, all from one sample in a study of T cells in Graves' hyperthyroidism and ophthalmopathy. TCRdb analysed the multiplex PCR reads with MiXCR anew, one entry per CDR3 protein. The sample shows approximately 380,000 distinct CDR3 sequences, over 12% of them seen only once. Input material: blood. The receptors come from a man in his fifties with Graves' ophthalmopathy. Each CDR3 is given with its conserved first and last residue. A D gene is named only where the DNA matches it firmly. Clone size is not always given. Where it is, it says once, few, many or a class for expanded clones.

j_gene | len | abundance | v_gene | d_gene | CDR3nt | CDR3aa
TRBJ1-3 | 15 | many | TRBV28 | - | TGTGCCAGCTGTCCCCAACAGGCTGGAGGAAACACCATATATTTT | CASCPQQAGGNTIYF
TRBJ2-1 | 15 | many | TRBV2 | - | TGTGCCAGCAGCATGACGGGACAAAGTTACAATGAGCAGTTCTTC | CASSMTGQSYNEQFF
TRBJ1-2 | 15 | many | TRBV6-1 | - | TGTGCCAGCAGTGAAGATTTCAGGGTCAGCTATGGCTACACCTTC | CASSEDFRVSYGYTF
TRBJ2-5 | 14 | many | TRBV29-1 | TRBD2 | TGCAGCCTAACCATAAGCGGGGCGAAGAGTACCCAGTACTTC | CSLTISGAKSTQYF
TRBJ1-1 | 15 | few | TRBV5-1 | - | TGCGCCAGCAGCTTGGAGCAGGTGGGGAACGCTGAAGCTTTCTTT | CASSLEQVGNAEAFF
TRBJ2-4 | 15 | few | TRBV24-1 | - | TGTGCCACCAGTGATCCAGGGACGGCCAAAAACATTCAGTACTTC | CATSDPGTAKNIQYF
TRBJ2-7 | 12 | many | TRBV20-1 | - | TGCAGTGCTCCCCCTGACAACTACGAGCAGTACTTC | CSAPPDNYEQYF
TRBJ2-2 | 13 | many | TRBV12-3/TRBV12-4 | - | TGTGCCAGCAGTTTGTGGGAGCCCGGGGAGCTGTTTTTT | CASSLWEPGELFF
TRBJ2-1 | 12 | - | TRBV28 | TRBD1 | TGTGCCAGCAGAGGACAGGTTAGTGAGCAGTTCTTC | CASRGQVSEQFF
TRBJ2-7 | 17 | - | TRBV19 | - | TGTGCCAGTAGACCAAGAGGGGGGGCACCTCGTATCGACGAGCAATACTTC | CASRPRGGAPRIDEQYF
TRBJ2-3 | 17 | - | TRBV15 | TRBD2 | TGTGCCACCAGCCCCGGGACTAGCGGATCTAGCACAGATACGCAGTATTTT | CATSPGTSGSSTDTQYF
TRBJ2-7 | 13 | - | TRBV28 | - | TGTGCCAGCAGACATACAGGGATGGGCGAGCAGTACTTC | CASRHTGMGEQYF
TRBJ1-1 | 14 | many | TRBV20-1 | - | TGCAGTGCTAGTTCTTATGTCGAGAACACTGAAGCTTTCTTT | CSASSYVENTEAFF
TRBJ2-2 | 15 | - | TRBV6-1 | TRBD2 | TGTGCCAGCAAGAGGACTAGCAGCAACACCGGGGAGCTGTTTTTT | CASKRTSSNTGELFF
TRBJ2-7 | 12 | many | TRBV20-1 | - | TGCAGTGCTACCAACCTCGGGGTCGAGCAGTACTTC | CSATNLGVEQYF
TRBJ2-1 | 12 | few | TRBV9 | - | TGTGCCAGCAGAACCAGTATAGGTGAGCAGTTCTTC | CASRTSIGEQFF
TRBJ1-5 | 16 | many | TRBV10-3 | - | TGTGCCATCAGTGAGTCGCGGGGGGCTAGCAATCAGCCCCAGCATTTT | CAISESRGASNQPQHF
TRBJ2-1 | 13 | many | TRBV7-2 | TRBD2 | TGTGCCAGCAGCCCCGGGACTACCAATGAGCAGTTCTTC | CASSPGTTNEQFF
TRBJ2-7 | 15 | many | TRBV27 | - | TGTGCCAGCAGCCGCGGAGATGGACAGACCTACGAGCAGTACTTC | CASSRGDGQTYEQYF
TRBJ2-1 | 15 | many | TRBV3-1 | - | TGTGCCAGCAGCCAAGAAAGAGTAAGGGACAATGAGCAGTTCTTC | CASSQERVRDNEQFF
TRBJ2-1 | 15 | many | TRBV5-1 | TRBD1 | TGCGCCAGCAGCTTGGGGGGGACAGGGGGCAATGAGCAGTTCTTC | CASSLGGTGGNEQFF
TRBJ2-2 | 16 | few | TRBV20-1 | - | TGCAGTGCTAGAGATATTGCGGGACCCGACGCCGGGGAGCTGTTTTTT | CSARDIAGPDAGELFF
TRBJ2-7 | 14 | many | TRBV28 | - | TGTGCCAGCCCAGATAGGGGGGGCAACTACGAGCAGTACTTC | CASPDRGGNYEQYF
TRBJ2-1 | 15 | few | TRBV6-1 | - | TGTGCCAGCAGTGAAGGGGGAGATGACTACAATGAGCAGTTCTTC | CASSEGGDDYNEQFF
TRBJ2-7 | 15 | few | TRBV14 | - | TGTGCCAGCAGCCAAATTGTAGGGGAGTCTAGCGAGCAGTACTTC | CASSQIVGESSEQYF
TRBJ1-5 | 14 | few | TRBV12-3/TRBV12-4 | - | TGTGCCAGCAGTTTAGTCCGGGGCAATCAGCCCCAGCATTTT | CASSLVRGNQPQHF
TRBJ2-7 | 13 | many | TRBV20-1 | - | TGCAGTGCTGAAAGGACAGCTCCTTACGAGCAGTACTTC | CSAERTAPYEQYF
TRBJ2-1 | 14 | - | TRBV29-1 | - | TGCAGCGTTGTTTCCCGGGGCTCCTACAATGAGCAGTTCTTC | CSVVSRGSYNEQFF
TRBJ1-5 | 18 | few | TRBV7-6 | TRBD1 | TGTGCCAGCAGCTTAGAGCCAGGGGGACAGTATAGCAATCAGCCCCAGCATTTT | CASSLEPGGQYSNQPQHF
TRBJ2-7 | 15 | many | TRBV6-1 | TRBD1 | TGTGCCAGCAGGGGGACAGGGGGCAGGAGCTACGAGCAGTACTTC | CASRGTGGRSYEQYF
TRBJ2-4 | 14 | few | TRBV12-3/TRBV12-4 | TRBD1 | TGTGCCAGCAGTTTATTAGGACAGGGAAACATTCAGTACTTC | CASSLLGQGNIQYF
TRBJ2-2 | 16 | few | TRBV7-2 | TRBD2 | TGTGCCAGCAGACCCACTAGCGGGAGGGCCACCGGGGAGCTGTTTTTT | CASRPTSGRATGELFF
TRBJ1-6 | 16 | - | TRBV6-5 | - | TGTGCCAGCAGTTACCCCCAAGGGAGGGGTAATTCACCCCTCCACTTT | CASSYPQGRGNSPLHF
TRBJ1-2 | 15 | many | TRBV2 | TRBD1 | TGTGCCAGAAGGCTCCCTTCGCAGACAGGGATGGTTTACACCTTC | CARRLPSQTGMVYTF
TRBJ1-2 | 15 | few | TRBV4-1 | - | TGCGCCAGCAGCCTACACCGGGACGGCAACTATGGCTACACCTTC | CASSLHRDGNYGYTF
TRBJ2-5 | 15 | many | TRBV19 | - | TGTGCCAGTAGTTCCCCCAGGGGACGTTCCGGGACCCAGTACTTC | CASSSPRGRSGTQYF
TRBJ2-3 | 14 | many | TRBV20-1 | - | TGCAGTGCTAGGCCTCGGGGCTACACAGATACGCAGTATTTT | CSARPRGYTDTQYF
TRBJ1-5 | 15 | - | TRBV2 | - | TGTGCCAGCAGTGAGTTCCAGGGAGGAAATCAGCCCCAGCATTTT | CASSEFQGGNQPQHF
TRBJ2-1 | 14 | - | TRBV4-2 | - | TGTGCCAGCAGCTCCGACTTGGTTTACAATGAGCAGTTCTTC | CASSSDLVYNEQFF
TRBJ1-1 | 9 | few | TRBV20-1 | - | TGCAGTGCTGGTAACTGGGGTTTCTTT | CSAGNWGFF
TRBJ1-1 | 15 | - | TRBV19 | - | TGTGCCAGTAGTATTAACAGGGACCTGAACACTGAAGCTTTCTTT | CASSINRDLNTEAFF
TRBJ2-1 | 12 | many | TRBV18 | - | TGTGCCAGCTCACCAGAATCCCTTGGGCAGTTCTTC | CASSPESLGQFF